Below, 7 T cell receptor beta chains from the same sample are listed, as sequenced in a study of control samples from healthy donors and cancer patients. Sequencing used immunoSEQ multiplex PCR; TCRdb keeps in-frame clones, though not all of them. The sample contains fewer than 200,000 clones, approximately 92% of which appear only once. The sample was blood. Receptor source: a man aged 18 to 29 in good health.

The chain joins TRBV5-1 to TRBJ1-4; D not resolved. The germline CDR1 and CDR2 sequences are SGHRS and YFSETQ. V was trimmed by 1 base and J by 0 bases, leaving 10 bases between them. This CDR3 is built from 16 residues. CDR3 nucleotides: TGCGCCAGCAGCTTGTTAGGACCTGCAACTAATGAAAAACTGTTTTTT. Its protein is CASSLLGPATNEKLFF.

The gene calls are TRBV19 and TRBJ1-5; TRBD1 might be the D (5 bases). The V gene's germline CDR1 is LNHDA and CDR2 SQIVND (reference sequence). V was shortened by 7 bases and J by 0 bases, with 19 bases between the two germline ends. The CDR3 has 17 amino acids. The CDR3 loop is CASTPRLGGYSNQPQHF. CDR3 nucleotides: TGTGCCAGTACCCCTCGCCTCGGGGGTTATAGCAATCAGCCCCAGCATTTT.

This rearrangement joins TRBV6-5 to TRBJ1-1, with D possibly TRBD1 on 5 matching bases. The CDR3 runs to 13 residues. Trimming left V 9 bases short and J 0 bases short, with 11 bases between. Germline V gene lookup returns CDR1 MNHEY and CDR2 SVGAGI. CDR3 protein: CASGASLNTEAFF. For the CDR3, the DNA is TGTGCCAGTGGGGCAAGTTTGAACACTGAAGCTTTCTTT.

This clone was seen more than once but under ten times. V gene TRBV19 combines with J gene TRBJ1-1, with TRBD1 as a possible D gene (5 bases). Germline V gene data show CDR1 as LNHDA and CDR2 as SQIVND (reference sequence). Trimming cost V 5 bases and J 4 bases, with 20 bases left between them. The CDR3 runs to 16 residues. The CDR3 region has the DNA TGTGCCAGTAGTCCATTTGGGGGGATAGTCGGCACTGAAGCTTTCTTT. Translating it yields CASSPFGGIVGTEAFF.

As to this clone: In the same sample, other DNA sequences code for this CDR3. V usage is TRBV7-2 and J usage is TRBJ2-7; tentative D call: TRBD1 (6 bases). Germline V gives CDR1 SGHTA, CDR2 FQGNSA. The CDR3 is 13 amino acids. V was trimmed by 2 bases and J by 2 bases, leaving 7 bases between them. The CDR3 protein is CASSLNRAYEQYF. CDR3 sequence (DNA): TGTGCCAGCAGCTTAAACAGGGCCTACGAGCAGTACTTC.

This chain uses TRBV6-5 with TRBJ1-1; D not resolved. There are 15 residues in the CDR3. V lost 7 bases and J lost 0, with 15 bases in between. CDR1 MNHEY and CDR2 SVGAGI come from the germline V gene. CDR3 bases: TGTGCCAGCAATATTATGGAGGGTCTGAACACTGAAGCTTTCTTT. Translating it yields CASNIMEGLNTEAFF.

This chain joins TRBV2 and TRBJ2-1, with D hard to call. The CDR3 is 13 residues long. CDR1 and CDR2 from the germline V gene are SNHLY and FYNNEI. The V end was cut by 7 bases, the J end by 14 bases, with 21 bases between. CDR3 sequence (DNA): TGTGCCAGCAACGAACTGGTAGGTGATATCGAGTTCTTC. Amino acid sequence: CASNELVGDIEFF.